A selection of T cell receptor beta chains follows, all from one sample in a study of T cells after yellow fever vaccination. TCRdb ran MiXCR on the 5' RACE reads and lists one entry per CDR3 protein. This table holds some 120,000 distinct CDR3 sequences, roughly 8.2% found once. The material sequenced was CD8+ T cells sorted from PBMCs, taken on the day of the yellow fever booster vaccination. These receptors all come from a man aged 18 to 30 who received the YFV17D yellow fever vaccine. CDR3s include the opening cysteine and the closing phenylalanine or tryptophan. A D gene is named only where the DNA matches it firmly. Clone size is not always given. Where it is, it says once, few, many or a class for expanded clones.

d_call j_call v_call clone_size cdr3_nt cdr3_aa
NA TRBJ2-7 TRBV18 few TGTGCCAGCTCACCCAAGAGGTCCTACGAGCAGTACTTC CASSPKRSYEQYF
NA TRBJ2-6 TRBV5-1 few TGCGCCTCCAGAGTAGAGGCTGAGAGCTCTGGGGCCAACGTCCTGACTTTC CASRVEAESSGANVLTF
TRBD1 TRBJ1-2 TRBV4-1 few TGCGCCAGCAGCCCTAAACAGGGGGGCGCCTATGGCTACACCTTC CASSPKQGGAYGYTF
TRBD2 TRBJ2-1 TRBV5-1 NA TGCGCCAGCAGCTTGGGTGGACTAGGAGACGATGAGCAGTTCTTC CASSLGGLGDDEQFF
NA TRBJ2-7 TRBV4-2 NA TGTGCCAGCAGCCAAGATGATGGGGACCGCTACGAGCAGTACTTC CASSQDDGDRYEQYF
NA TRBJ1-4 TRBV12-3/TRBV12-4 NA TGTGCCAGCACCCAGGACGGAAAACTGTTTTTT CASTQDGKLFF
TRBD1 TRBJ1-3 TRBV4-1 few TGCGCCAGCAGCCAAGAGCCGGGACAGGGGGGAAACACCATATATTTT CASSQEPGQGGNTIYF
TRBD1 TRBJ1-2 TRBV27 many TGTGCCAGCAGTGTGACAGGGGGCGCAGGGGGCTACACCTTC CASSVTGGAGGYTF
NA TRBJ2-3 TRBV5-1 NA TGCGCCAGCAGCTTGGAAGGACGGACTCCAGATACGCAGTATTTT CASSLEGRTPDTQYF
NA TRBJ2-1 TRBV7-2 many TGTGCCAGCAGCTCACTGGGTAATGAGCAGTTCTTC CASSSLGNEQFF
TRBD2 TRBJ2-3 TRBV7-9 many TGTGCCAGCAGCTGGGCGCCGGGACTAGCATCAGATACGCAGTATTTT CASSWAPGLASDTQYF
NA TRBJ1-5 TRBV27 few TGTGCCAGCAGATCCGGCGGAGTTCAGCCCCAGCATTTT CASRSGGVQPQHF
NA TRBJ2-7 TRBV20-1 NA TGCAGTGCTAGAGATCTGGCAGGAAGCAACGAGCAGTACTTC CSARDLAGSNEQYF
NA TRBJ1-2 TRBV9 many TGTGCCAGCAGCCACGGACAGATCTATGGCTACACCTTC CASSHGQIYGYTF
NA TRBJ1-2 TRBV28 NA TGTGCCAGCAGTTTTGACGCCAGGGGTGGCTACACCTTC CASSFDARGGYTF
NA TRBJ1-1 TRBV5-1 NA TGCGCCAGCAGCTTTCGGAGGCCGTCCACCGCTTTTAACACTGAAGCTTTCTTT CASSFRRPSTAFNTEAFF
NA TRBJ2-7 TRBV6-2/TRBV6-3 NA TGTGCCAGCGAAGGAATTTCCTACGAGCAGTACTTC CASEGISYEQYF
TRBD1 TRBJ2-1 TRBV4-1 few TGCGCCAGCAGCCAAGATGACAGGGAAACTGAGCAGTTCTTC CASSQDDRETEQFF
NA TRBJ2-1 TRBV10-3 many TGTGCCATCGAAAAGGGGACATCCTACAATGAGCAGTTCTTC CAIEKGTSYNEQFF
NA TRBJ2-2 TRBV14 few TGTGCCAGCAGCCAAGCCGTGCACGGGACCGGGGAGCTGTTTTTT CASSQAVHGTGELFF
TRBD2 TRBJ2-1 TRBV20-1 few TGCAGTGCTAGGTTCCGGGGGGACCATGAGCAGTTCTTC CSARFRGDHEQFF
NA TRBJ1-4 TRBV6-6 few TGTGCCAGCAGTTACTCGAACATGGGAAATGAAAAACTGTTTTTT CASSYSNMGNEKLFF
NA TRBJ2-1 TRBV4-2 NA TGTGCCAGCAGCCAAGACCCACCGGCGGGGGCAGACAATGAGCAGTTCTTC CASSQDPPAGADNEQFF
NA TRBJ1-1 TRBV29-1 many TGCAGCGTTGAAGCACTCACCTTTGAAGCTTTCTTT CSVEALTFEAFF
NA TRBJ1-3 TRBV4-3 NA TGCGCCAGCAGCCAAGGGGGGGGCTCTGGAAACACCATATATTTT CASSQGGGSGNTIYF
TRBD2 TRBJ2-4 TRBV7-9 few TGTGCCAGCAGCACCGGGACTAGCGGGGGGGCAAGAAACATTCAGTACTTC CASSTGTSGGARNIQYF
TRBD1 TRBJ2-7 TRBV27 NA TGTGCCAGCAGTTCTGGGACAGGGGGCTTCGAGCAGTACTTC CASSSGTGGFEQYF
NA TRBJ2-3 TRBV2 NA TGTGCCAGCAGTCCAGGAAGGGGCAACACGCAGTATTTT CASSPGRGNTQYF
TRBD2 TRBJ2-1 TRBV11-2 NA TGTGCCAGCAGCTTAGATCGGCTAGCGGGCTACAATGAGCAGTTCTTC CASSLDRLAGYNEQFF
NA TRBJ1-1 TRBV19 many TGTGCCAGTAGTTTAGGGGTGGCTGAAGCTTTCTTT CASSLGVAEAFF
NA TRBJ2-5 TRBV15 NA TGTGCCACCAGCAGATCAGCCCCCCGGGCCCAGTACTTC CATSRSAPRAQYF
NA TRBJ1-6 TRBV6-6 NA TGTGCCAGCAGGCGAGGAGCGCAAGGACCTAATTCACCCCTCCACTTT CASRRGAQGPNSPLHF
NA TRBJ1-4 TRBV6-6 NA TGTGCCAGCAGTTACGATGAAAAACTGTTTTTT CASSYDEKLFF
NA TRBJ2-3 TRBV20-1 few TGCAGTGCCACGGGGGTTAGACTGAGCACAGATACGCAGTATTTT CSATGVRLSTDTQYF
NA TRBJ2-7 TRBV19 NA TGTGCCAGTAGTCCCCGGACAGTTGAGTTGGACGAGCAGTACTTC CASSPRTVELDEQYF
NA TRBJ1-1 TRBV21-1 few TGTGCCAGCAGCAGAGGCCGGGAGGGAGAAGCTTTCTTT CASSRGREGEAFF
TRBD2 TRBJ2-5 TRBV20-1 few TGCAGTGCTCTGACTAGCTTGTACCAAGAGACCCAGTACTTC CSALTSLYQETQYF
TRBD2 TRBJ2-1 TRBV10-3 few TGTGCCATCAGTGAGTCCCGGACTAGCGGGAGTTACAATGAGCAGTTCTTC CAISESRTSGSYNEQFF
TRBD2 TRBJ2-5 TRBV15 few TGTGCCACCAAAGATCTAGCGGGGGAGATAATCCAAGAGACCCAGTACTTC CATKDLAGEIIQETQYF
NA TRBJ1-5 TRBV7-6 few TGTGCCAGCAGCTCGACAGCAGGGGATCAGCCCCAGCATTTT CASSSTAGDQPQHF